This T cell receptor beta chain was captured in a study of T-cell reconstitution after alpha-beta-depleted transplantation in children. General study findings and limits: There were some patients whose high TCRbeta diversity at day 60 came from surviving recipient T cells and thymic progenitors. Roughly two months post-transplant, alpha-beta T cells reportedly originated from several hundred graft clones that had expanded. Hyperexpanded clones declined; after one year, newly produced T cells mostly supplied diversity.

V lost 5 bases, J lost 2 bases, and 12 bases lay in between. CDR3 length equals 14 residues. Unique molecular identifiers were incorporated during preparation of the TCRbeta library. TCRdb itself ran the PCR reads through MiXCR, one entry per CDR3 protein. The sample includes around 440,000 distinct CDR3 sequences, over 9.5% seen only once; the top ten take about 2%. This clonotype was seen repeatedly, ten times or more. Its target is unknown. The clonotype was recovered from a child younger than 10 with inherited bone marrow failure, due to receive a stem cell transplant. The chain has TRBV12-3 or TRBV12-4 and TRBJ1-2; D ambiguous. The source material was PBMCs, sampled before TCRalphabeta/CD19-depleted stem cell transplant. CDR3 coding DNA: TGTGCCAGCAGTCCCTCCGAACAGAACTATGGCTACACCTTC. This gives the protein CASSPSEQNYGYTF.